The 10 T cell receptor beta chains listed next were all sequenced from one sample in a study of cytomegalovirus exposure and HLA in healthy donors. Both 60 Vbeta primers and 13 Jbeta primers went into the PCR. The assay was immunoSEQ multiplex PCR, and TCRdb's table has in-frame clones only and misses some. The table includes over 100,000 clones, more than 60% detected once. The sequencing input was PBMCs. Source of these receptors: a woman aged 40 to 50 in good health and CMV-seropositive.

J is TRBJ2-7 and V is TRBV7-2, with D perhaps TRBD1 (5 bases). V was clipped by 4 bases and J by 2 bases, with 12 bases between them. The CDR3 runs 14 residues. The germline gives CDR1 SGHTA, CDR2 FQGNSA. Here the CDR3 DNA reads TGTGCCAGCAGCTCCAATTGGGGCCCCTACGAGCAGTACTTC. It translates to CASSSNWGPYEQYF.

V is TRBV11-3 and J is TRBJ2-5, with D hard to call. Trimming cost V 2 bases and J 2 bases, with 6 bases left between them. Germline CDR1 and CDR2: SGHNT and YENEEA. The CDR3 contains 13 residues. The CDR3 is CASSLRVQETQYF. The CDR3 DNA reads TGTGCCAGCAGCTTACGGGTTCAAGAGACCCAGTACTTC.

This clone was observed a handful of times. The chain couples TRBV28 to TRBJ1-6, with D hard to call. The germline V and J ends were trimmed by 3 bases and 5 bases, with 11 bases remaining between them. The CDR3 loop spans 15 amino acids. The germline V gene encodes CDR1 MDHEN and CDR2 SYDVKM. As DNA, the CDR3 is TGTGCCAGCAGTTTCAAAAGCCTGAATAATTCACCCCTCCACTTT. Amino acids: CASSFKSLNNSPLHF.

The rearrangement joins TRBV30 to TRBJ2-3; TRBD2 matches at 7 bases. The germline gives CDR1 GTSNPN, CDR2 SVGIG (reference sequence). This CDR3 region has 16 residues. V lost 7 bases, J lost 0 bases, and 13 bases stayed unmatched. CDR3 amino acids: CASTGRAGTSTDTQYF. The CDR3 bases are TGTGCCTCTACGGGGAGGGCGGGAACTAGCACAGATACGCAGTATTTT.

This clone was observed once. The CDR3, as DNA: TGCGCCAGCACGGACAGGGAGAATTCACCCCTCCACTTT. Translating gives CASTDRENSPLHF. The chain employs TRBV5-1 and TRBJ1-6; the match to TRBD1 covers 8 bases. V was pared by 6 bases and J by 7 bases, with 3 bases of the junction left unmatched. Germline-derived CDR1 and CDR2 are SGHRS and YFSETQ. There are 13 residues in the CDR3.

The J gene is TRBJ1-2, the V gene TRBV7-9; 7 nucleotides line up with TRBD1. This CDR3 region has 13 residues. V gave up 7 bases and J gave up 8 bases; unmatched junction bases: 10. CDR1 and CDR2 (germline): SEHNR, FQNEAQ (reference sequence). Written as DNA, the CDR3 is TGTGCCAGCATCCTACAGGGGCACGGAGGCTACACCTTC. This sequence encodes CASILQGHGGYTF. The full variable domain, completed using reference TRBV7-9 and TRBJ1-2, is DTGVSQNPRHKITKRGQNVTFRCDPISEHNRLYWYRQTLGQGPEFLTYFQNEAQLEKSRLLSDRFSAERPKGSFSTLEIQRTEQGDSAMYLCASILQGHGGYTFGSGTRLTVV.

In DNA form, the CDR3 reads TGCAGCGTTGTCTCAGGGACTGGAAACACCATATATTTT. Amino acid sequence: CSVVSGTGNTIYF. V gene TRBV29-1 combines with J gene TRBJ1-3, with a tentative D call TRBD1 (5 bases). The germline V gene encodes CDR1 SQVTM and CDR2 ANQGSEA. The CDR3 loop spans 13 amino acids. Trimming left V 4 bases short and J 2 bases short, with 9 bases between.

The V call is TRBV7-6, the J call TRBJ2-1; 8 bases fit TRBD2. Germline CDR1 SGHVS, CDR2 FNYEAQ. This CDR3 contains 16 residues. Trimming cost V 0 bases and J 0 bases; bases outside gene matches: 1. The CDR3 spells CASSLAGGASYNEQFF. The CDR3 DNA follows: TGTGCCAGCAGCTTAGCCGGGGGGGCCTCCTACAATGAGCAGTTCTTC.

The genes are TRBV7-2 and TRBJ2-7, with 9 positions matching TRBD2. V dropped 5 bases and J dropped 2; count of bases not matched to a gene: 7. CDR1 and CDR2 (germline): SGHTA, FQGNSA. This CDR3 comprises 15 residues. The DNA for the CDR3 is TGTGCCAGCAGCGAAGCTAGCGGGGCCGCCTACGAGCAGTACTTC. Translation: CASSEASGAAYEQYF.

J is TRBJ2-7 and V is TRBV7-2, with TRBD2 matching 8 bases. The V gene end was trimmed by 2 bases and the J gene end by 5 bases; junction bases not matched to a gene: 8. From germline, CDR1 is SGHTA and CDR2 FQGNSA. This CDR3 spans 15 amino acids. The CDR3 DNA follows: TGTGCCAGCAGCTTAATGCTAGCGGGTAGGGACGAGCAGTACTTC. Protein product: CASSLMLAGRDEQYF.